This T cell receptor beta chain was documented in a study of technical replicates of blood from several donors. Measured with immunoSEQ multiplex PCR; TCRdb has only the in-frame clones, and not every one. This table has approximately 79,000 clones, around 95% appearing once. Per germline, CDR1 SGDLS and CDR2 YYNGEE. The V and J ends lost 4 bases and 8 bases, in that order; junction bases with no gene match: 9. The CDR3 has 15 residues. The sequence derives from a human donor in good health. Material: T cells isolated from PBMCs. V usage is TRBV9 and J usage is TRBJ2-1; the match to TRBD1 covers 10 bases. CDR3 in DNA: TGTGCCAGCAGCTCGGGGGGACAGGGGATAGATGAGCAGTTCTTC. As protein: CASSSGGQGIDEQFF.